The rows below give T cell receptor beta chains drawn from one sample of a study of neurological immune-mediated disorders. TCRdb processed the 5' RACE reads anew with MiXCR; each CDR3 protein has one entry. Of more than 25,000 distinct CDR3 sequences listed, just over 4% are singletons. The sample was CD4+ T cells from blood. The receptors stem from a woman aged 40-49 years in good health. Each CDR3 is given with its conserved first and last residue. D genes are given only for firm matches. A row's size may be missing; if present it is once, few, many or a size class.

17	many	TRBD2	TRBV5-1	TRBJ2-7	TGCGCCAGCAGCCCGGACCCTAGCGGGGTCCTCTCCTACGAGCAGTACTTC	CASSPDPSGVLSYEQYF
14	many	TRBD1	TRBV6-5	TRBJ2-7	TGTGCCAGCATGGGGATCGGACAGGGGCACGAGCAGTACTTC	CASMGIGQGHEQYF
14	many	NA	TRBV5-1	TRBJ2-1	TGCGCCAGCAGCTTGGAAAGACAACCCAATGAGCAGTTCTTC	CASSLERQPNEQFF
14	many	NA	TRBV7-2	TRBJ2-3	TGTGCCAGCAGCTTAACGAGGCCTCCAGATACGCAGTATTTT	CASSLTRPPDTQYF
15	many	TRBD1	TRBV3-1	TRBJ2-2	TGTGCCAGCAGCCCAGGGACAGCGAACACCGGGGAGCTGTTTTTT	CASSPGTANTGELFF
12	many	NA	TRBV12-3/TRBV12-4	TRBJ1-5	TGTGCCAGCAGTCCTGAGGTGGGGCCCCAGCATTTT	CASSPEVGPQHF
13	many	NA	TRBV7-9	TRBJ2-1	TGTGCCAGCAGCCGGTCCTCAGGGGATGAGCAGTTCTTC	CASSRSSGDEQFF
16	many	TRBD2	TRBV20-1	TRBJ2-1	TGCAGTGCTACCCCCACCGGGGGACTACCCTACAATGAGCAGTTCTTC	CSATPTGGLPYNEQFF
12	many	TRBD2	TRBV14	TRBJ2-1	TGTGCCAGCAGCCACGGACTAGCTCTCCAGTTCTTC	CASSHGLALQFF
18	many	TRBD1	TRBV15	TRBJ1-5	TGTGCCACCAGCAGAGCCGACAGGGCCCGATATAGCAATCAGCCCCAGCATTTT	CATSRADRARYSNQPQHF
15	many	NA	TRBV3-1	TRBJ2-3	TGTGCCAGCAGCCATCGGACAGTTAGCACAGATACGCAGTATTTT	CASSHRTVSTDTQYF
14	many	TRBD1	TRBV2	TRBJ1-4	TGTGCCAGCAGTCAAAGGGGACAGAGGGAAAAACTGTTTTTT	CASSQRGQREKLFF
14	many	TRBD2	TRBV10-1	TRBJ2-3	TGCGCCAGCAGTGCTAGCGGGGGCCGTGATACGCAGTATTTT	CASSASGGRDTQYF
15	many	TRBD1	TRBV5-1	TRBJ2-1	TGCGCCAGCAGCCAGGGGGCAAAACCTTACAATGAGCAGTTCTTC	CASSQGAKPYNEQFF
14	many	TRBD2	TRBV14	TRBJ2-5	TGTGCCAGCAGCCGGACTAGCCGCATTGAGACCCAGTACTTC	CASSRTSRIETQYF
12	many	NA	TRBV20-1	TRBJ1-1	TGCAGTGCTAGACAACAGAACACTGAAGCTTTCTTT	CSARQQNTEAFF
14	many	TRBD2	TRBV10-2	TRBJ2-3	TGCGCCAGCAGGGATAGCGGGAGCACAGATACGCAGTATTTT	CASRDSGSTDTQYF
14	many	TRBD2	TRBV19	TRBJ2-5	TGTGCCAGTAGTACCACTAGCGTCCAAGAGACCCAGTACTTC	CASSTTSVQETQYF
13	many	NA	TRBV3-1	TRBJ2-1	TGTGCCAGCAGCCAAGGGGCAGAGGGAAGGCAGTTCTTC	CASSQGAEGRQFF
14	many	TRBD1	TRBV6-5	TRBJ1-1	TGTGCCAGCAGTATACAAACAGGGGCCCCTGAAGCTTTCTTT	CASSIQTGAPEAFF
17	many	TRBD2	TRBV5-6	TRBJ2-1	TGTGCCAGCAGCATGGTCGACCGGGACTACCGCGACCAGGAGCAGTTCTTC	CASSMVDRDYRDQEQFF
17	many	NA	TRBV14	TRBJ1-1	TGTGCCAGCAGCCAACGTGAGCCTCTACTAATGAACACTGAAGCTTTCTTT	CASSQREPLLMNTEAFF
16	many	TRBD1	TRBV18	TRBJ2-1	TGTGCCAGCTCACCGAAGGCAGGGGGCTCCTACAATGAGCAGTTCTTC	CASSPKAGGSYNEQFF
13	many	NA	TRBV5-1	TRBJ1-1	TGCGCCAGCAGATTTGGCCCCGGCAATGAAGCTTTCTTT	CASRFGPGNEAFF
13	many	NA	TRBV18	TRBJ1-2	TGTGCCAGCTCACCGGACAGCGCTCGGGGCTACACCTTC	CASSPDSARGYTF
15	many	NA	TRBV27	TRBJ1-5	TGTGCCAGCAGTTCAACTTCGAGTGGACATCAGCCCCAGCATTTT	CASSSTSSGHQPQHF
13	many	NA	TRBV4-1	TRBJ1-2	TGCGCCAGCAGCCTCCAAACAGGGTATGGCTACACCTTC	CASSLQTGYGYTF
11	NA	NA	TRBV7-6	TRBJ2-1	TGTGCCAGCGGGAGGACAGGTGAGCAGTTCTTC	CASGRTGEQFF
9	many	NA	TRBV20-1	TRBJ1-2	TGCAGTGAAAGTGAAGGCTACACCTTC	CSESEGYTF
15	many	TRBD2	TRBV7-6	TRBJ2-7	TGTGCCAGCAGCTTGACTAGCGGGAGAGGGTACGAGCAGTACTTC	CASSLTSGRGYEQYF
15	many	NA	TRBV7-2	TRBJ2-3	TGTGCCAGCAGCTTGGGCCGGACCCTCACAGATACGCAGTATTTT	CASSLGRTLTDTQYF
16	many	NA	TRBV28	TRBJ2-5	TGTGCCAGCAGCCTTAGGCCGGGACATATCCAAGAGACCCAGTACTTC	CASSLRPGHIQETQYF
11	many	NA	TRBV19	TRBJ1-1	TGTGCCAGTAGGGGGGTCACTGAAGCTTTCTTT	CASRGVTEAFF
14	many	NA	TRBV28	TRBJ2-5	TGTGCCAGCAGTTTCAGATATGGCCGGAAGACCCAGTACTTC	CASSFRYGRKTQYF
14	many	NA	TRBV20-1	TRBJ1-5	TGCAGTGCTAGAGATCATGGCGGGAATCAGCCCCAGCATTTT	CSARDHGGNQPQHF
16	many	NA	TRBV5-5	TRBJ2-7	TGTGCCAGCAGCTTGGAAGGGCCCACCGGGAACTACGAGCAGTACTTC	CASSLEGPTGNYEQYF
16	many	TRBD1	TRBV5-1	TRBJ1-3	TGCGCCAGCAGCTTGGGCGGGACAGTATCCGGAAACACCATATATTTT	CASSLGGTVSGNTIYF
12	many	NA	TRBV12-3/TRBV12-4	TRBJ2-1	TGTGCCAGCGGTAAGGACTTTAATGAGCAGTTCTTC	CASGKDFNEQFF